One sample yielded the 28 T cell receptor beta chains listed below, sequenced in a study of metastatic and nonmetastatic thyroid tumors (TCRdb year 2020). The library was prepared using PCR. Sequencing used an Illumina HiSeq 4000. Using fastp trimming at Q25 and MiXCR clonotype assembly, TCRdb reanalyzed the public sequencing data and kept in-frame beta chains. The sample table lists tens of thousands of clones, 25% of them with a count of one. Jointly, the top ten make up under 10% of the sample. No patient had received any treatment before thyroid surgery. The sample consisted of blood. Every receptor here comes from a female donor with papillary thyroid cancer or a benign thyroid nodule (not recorded which). Some clones in this sample may be carry-over from other donors' samples.

This clone is categorized as medium-sized. The V and J genes are TRBV12-3 or TRBV12-4 and TRBJ2-7; possibly TRBD2 for D (6 bases). The CDR3 spans 13 residues. Trimming pared 6 bases from V and 3 bases from J, leaving 12 bases between. The CDR3 DNA sequence: TGTGCCAGCAGCCGCGGGAACTACTACGAGCAGTACTTC. Translated: CASSRGNYYEQYF.

This clone was seen repeatedly, ten times or more. The chain joins TRBV27 to TRBJ1-2; 10 bases are shared with TRBD1. V dropped 8 bases and J dropped 2; count of bases not matched to a gene: 11. Germline V CDR1 and CDR2: MNHEY, SMNVEV (reference sequence). This CDR3 comprises 16 residues. CDR3 protein: CASGQGTGAVNYGYTF. CDR3 in DNA: TGTGCCAGCGGGCAAGGGACAGGGGCAGTGAACTATGGCTACACCTTC.

This chain connects TRBV27 to TRBJ2-5; D gene uncertain. Deletions cut 10 bases from V and 5 bases from J, with 8 bases between. CDR3 length: 10 amino acids. Germline V gene sequence: CDR1 MNHEY, CDR2 SMNVEV (reference sequence). CDR3 residues: CATIVETQYF. CDR3 bases: TGTGCCACAATCGTGGAGACCCAGTACTTC.

A note on this clone: In this CDR3 the conserved last residue, phenylalanine or tryptophan, is missing, so a read error is likely. The chain links TRBV27 to TRBJ2-3, with D possibly matching TRBD1 (6 bases). Germline assignment: CDR1 MNHEY and CDR2 SMNVEV (reference sequence). Trimming removed 9 bases from V and 6 bases from J, with 28 bases in between. The CDR3 covers 17 residues. As DNA, the CDR3 is TGTGCCAGAAGCTGGGGGCAGATTGTGTCCAACCCCGATACGCAGTATGTT. The encoded protein is CARSWGQIVSNPDTQYV.

Ten or more counts support this clone. V gene TRBV11-1 combines with J gene TRBJ2-3; 9 bases are shared with TRBD2. The CDR3 is 15 residues long. V was pared by 2 bases and J by 4 bases, with 4 bases of the junction left unmatched. Germline values: CDR1 SGHAT, CDR2 FQDESV (reference sequence). CDR3 sequence: CASSLRAGGPDTQYF. CDR3 bases: TGTGCCAGCAGCTTAAGAGCGGGAGGCCCAGATACGCAGTATTTT.

Ten or more counts support this clone. V usage is TRBV12-3 or TRBV12-4 and J usage is TRBJ1-1, with 7 nucleotides matching TRBD1. V lost 6 bases, J lost 5 bases, and 18 bases stayed unmatched. The CDR3 length is 17 residues. The CDR3 sequence is CASSRQGWRAGETEAFF. The CDR3 DNA reads as TGTGCCAGCAGCCGACAGGGATGGCGGGCAGGGGAGACTGAAGCTTTCTTT.

This clone appeared many times. The genes are TRBV7-8 and TRBJ2-5; 10 nucleotides agree with TRBD2. Trimming cost V 5 bases and J 2 bases; bases outside gene matches: 14. CDR1 and CDR2 (germline): SGHVS, FQNEAQ. The CDR3 totals 18 residues. CDR3 nucleotides: TGTGCCAGCAGCGCCCGGGTACTAGCGGGAAGAAAGCAAGAGACCCAGTACTTC. This encodes CASSARVLAGRKQETQYF.

This clone appeared many times. A much larger clone differs by one base, so this may be a read error. The gene calls are TRBV28 and TRBJ2-6, with unresolved D. Germline V CDR1 and CDR2: MDHEN, SYDVKM. The CDR3 runs to 15 residues. V was trimmed by 2 bases and J by 4 bases, leaving 9 bases between them. The CDR3, as DNA: TGTGCCAGCAGTTTAACGGGTGCCGGGGCCAACGTCCTGACTTTC. It specifies CASSLTGAGANVLTF. The whole variable domain, filled in from reference TRBV28 and TRBJ2-6, reads DVKVTQSSRYLVKRTGEKVFLECVQDMDHENMFWYRQDPGLGLRLIYFSYDVKMKEKGDIPEGYSVSREKKERFSLILESASTNQTSMYLCASSLTGAGANVLTFGAGSRLTVL.

This clone was seen at least ten times. The rearrangement links TRBV27 to TRBJ1-1; 9 positions match TRBD1. Germline trimming cut 4 bases from V and 4 bases from J; bases unmatched to any gene: 1. Germline loops: CDR1 MNHEY, CDR2 SMNVEV (reference sequence). The CDR3 is made up of 13 amino acids. CDR3 region: CASSWDRATEAFF. The CDR3 nucleotides are TGTGCCAGCAGTTGGGACAGGGCCACTGAAGCTTTCTTT.

This clone was found once. This chain uses TRBV2 with TRBJ2-1; 12 positions match TRBD2. The CDR3 is 16 residues long. Unmatched junction bases numbered 9, after V lost 7 bases and J lost 5 bases. Germline loops: CDR1 SNHLY, CDR2 FYNNEI. Here the CDR3 reads CASILTSGSRNNEQFF. The CDR3 region has the DNA TGTGCCAGCATCCTGACTAGCGGGAGCCGCAACAATGAGCAGTTCTTC.

This clone was detected many times. The V call is TRBV18, the J call TRBJ2-5, with 7 bases that match TRBD1. Germline V gene sequence: CDR1 KGHSH, CDR2 LQKENI. Germline trimming cut 0 bases from V and 5 bases from J; bases unmatched to any gene: 6. The CDR3 spans 15 residues. The CDR3 region is CASSPPETGLETQYF. CDR3 DNA: TGTGCCAGCTCACCACCGGAGACAGGGTTGGAGACCCAGTACTTC.

J is TRBJ2-7 and V is TRBV6-1, with 9 bases identical to TRBD2. Looked up from germline, CDR1 is MNHNS and CDR2 is SASEGT. Germline trimming cut 4 bases from V and 5 bases from J; bases unmatched to any gene: 6. CDR3 length: 14 amino acids. CDR3 residues: CASSVVAGEHEQYF. The CDR3 region has the DNA TGTGCCAGCAGTGTAGTAGCGGGAGAGCACGAGCAGTACTTC.

This clone came up many times. The chain recombines TRBV28 with TRBJ1-5; 7 nucleotides line up with TRBD1. The CDR3 loop spans 17 amino acids. Germline values: CDR1 MDHEN, CDR2 SYDVKM. The junction had 11 bases not matched to a gene; V was cut back by 2 bases and J by 4 bases. In nucleotides, the CDR3 is TGTGCCAGCAGTTTAGGAGGGGGCCCAGGAGATAATCAGCCCCAGCATTTT. Translated, it gives CASSLGGGPGDNQPQHF.

This clone was observed a handful of times. The J gene is TRBJ2-2, the V gene TRBV12-3 or TRBV12-4, with D uncertain. The CDR3 totals 12 residues. Trimming stripped 6 bases from V and 2 bases from J, with 4 bases between. Here the CDR3 reads CASSRNTGELFF. The CDR3 DNA is TGTGCCAGCAGCAGAAACACCGGGGAGCTGTTTTTT.

This clone has at least ten counts. The J gene is TRBJ2-2, the V gene TRBV6-1; 11 nucleotides match TRBD2. The germline V gene has CDR1 MNHNS and CDR2 SASEGT. The trim removed 6 bases at V and 1 base at J, leaving 4 bases unmatched. There are 16 residues in the CDR3. The CDR3 protein is CASRKGLAGNTGELFF. CDR3 DNA: TGTGCCAGCAGGAAAGGACTAGCGGGGAACACCGGGGAGCTGTTTTTT.

This clone was seen repeatedly, ten times or more. The chain is built from TRBV20-1 and TRBJ2-7; maybe TRBD2 (6 bases). With 3 bases removed from V and 0 bases from J, the gap between germline ends came to 18 bases. This CDR3 is built from 16 residues. The germline CDR1 and CDR2 sequences are DFQATT and SNEGSKA (reference sequence). The CDR3 nucleotides read TGCAGTGCTAGCGGGAGAAGAACCAGAAGCTCCTACGAGCAGTACTTC. Encoded protein: CSASGRRTRSSYEQYF.

The chain has TRBV9 and TRBJ1-5; 8 bases match TRBD1. Germline V CDR1 and CDR2: SGDLS, YYNGEE. This CDR3 is 17 amino acids long. With V trimmed by 7 bases and J by 0 bases, 12 bases remained unmatched. Here the CDR3 reads CASGRTGKAFSNQPQHF. The CDR3 DNA follows: TGTGCCAGCGGACGGACAGGGAAAGCGTTTAGCAATCAGCCCCAGCATTTT.

This clone was found many times. V and J are TRBV4-1 and TRBJ1-4; maybe TRBD1 (6 bases). The germline V and J ends were trimmed by 1 base and 2 bases, with 14 bases remaining between them. The length of the CDR3 is 17 residues. Looked up from germline, CDR1 is MGHRA and CDR2 is YSYEKL. This CDR3 is CASSQGAGALTNEKLFF. The CDR3 DNA follows: TGCGCCAGCAGCCAAGGGGCGGGGGCGCTTACTAATGAAAAACTGTTTTTT.

J is TRBJ2-3 and V is TRBV5-1, with D possibly being TRBD1 (5 bases). This CDR3 comprises 14 residues. Germline loops: CDR1 SGHRS, CDR2 YFSETQ. Trimming removed 5 bases from V and 3 bases from J, with 13 bases in between. CDR3 sequence (DNA): TGCGCCAGCAGAGCCATAGGGGTGACAGATACGCAGTATTTT. This gives the protein CASRAIGVTDTQYF. Combining the CDR3 with reference TRBV5-1 and TRBJ2-3 gives the whole variable domain KAGVTQTPRYLIKTRGQQVTLSCSPISGHRSVSWYQQTPGQGLQFLFEYFSETQRNKGNFPGRFSGRQFSNSRSEMNVSTLELGDSALYLCASRAIGVTDTQYFGPGTRLTVL.

The sample holds many counts of this clone. The chain uses TRBV7-9 and TRBJ2-7; TRBD2 is a possible D gene (5 bases). CDR1 SEHNR and CDR2 FQNEAQ come from the germline V gene (reference sequence). Between the trimmed V and J ends, which lost 11 bases and 0 bases, there was a span of 14 bases. The CDR3 is made up of 13 amino acids. The CDR3 sequence is CASDSGSSYEQYF. DNA of the CDR3: TGTGCCTCTGACTCGGGGAGCTCCTACGAGCAGTACTTC.

The V and J genes are TRBV18 and TRBJ1-3; D is possibly TRBD1 (5 bases). The CDR3 contains 15 residues. V lost 11 bases, J lost 5 bases, and 22 bases lay in between. Looked up from germline, CDR1 is KGHSH and CDR2 is LQKENI. The CDR3 region is CAAATSGGVRNTIYF. The CDR3 region has the DNA TGTGCCGCCGCGACTAGCGGAGGGGTACGAAACACCATATATTTT.

This clone was seen more than once but under ten times. The junction departs from the called germline gene at one end, perhaps through a read error. The chain is built from TRBV10-1 and TRBJ2-1; 8 bases agree with TRBD1. Germline lookup yields CDR1 WNHNN and CDR2 SYGVQD (reference sequence). This CDR3 comprises 15 residues. The CDR3, as DNA: TGCTCCAGCAGTGAGTCCCGGACAGGGTCATCTGAGCAGTTCTTC. Protein product: CSSSESRTGSSEQFF.

The chain carries TRBV24-1 and TRBJ2-2; tentatively, D is TRBD2 (6 bases). V gave up 6 bases and J gave up 3 bases, with 13 bases separating them. The CDR3 has 15 residues. Germline lookup yields CDR1 KGHDR and CDR2 SFDVKD. The CDR3 sequence is CATSSVAVYTGELFF. The CDR3 bases are TGTGCCACCAGTAGTGTAGCGGTCTACACCGGGGAGCTGTTTTTT.

By share, this clone counts as medium-sized (0.01 to 0.1%). V gene TRBV7-3 combines with J gene TRBJ2-1; no reliable D call. The CDR3 totals 15 residues. Trimming stripped 7 bases from V and 0 bases from J, with 13 bases between. CDR1 and CDR2 from the germline V gene are SGHTA and FQGTGA. The CDR3 loop reads CASTLSPSSYNEQFF. The CDR3 DNA sequence: TGTGCCAGCACCCTATCCCCAAGCTCCTACAATGAGCAGTTCTTC.

This clone has a count of ten or more. A single base separates this from a much larger clone, so it may be a read error. This chain links TRBV12-3 or TRBV12-4 with TRBJ2-1; either TRBD1 or TRBD2 may supply D (5 bases each). The V end was cut by 6 bases, the J end by 9 bases, with 12 bases between. The CDR3 has 12 residues. The CDR3 is CASRTAGTEQFF. CDR3 DNA sequence: TGTGCCAGCAGAACCGCAGGGACTGAGCAGTTCTTC.

This clone was observed at least ten times. The V and J genes are TRBV7-3 and TRBJ2-7, with 12 bases matching TRBD2. Germline lookup yields CDR1 SGHTA and CDR2 FQGTGA. J was trimmed by 6 bases and V by 0 bases; bases with no gene match: 3. The CDR3 totals 15 residues. CDR3 DNA: TGTGCCAGCAGCTTAACCGGACTAGCGGGAACCGAGCAGTACTTC. It yields the protein CASSLTGLAGTEQYF.

This clone was found many times. The V gene is TRBV2, the J gene TRBJ1-4, with 7 bases aligning to TRBD1. J lost 4 bases, V lost 4 bases, and 3 bases had no gene match. The CDR3 contains 14 residues. CDR1 and CDR2 from the germline V gene are SNHLY and FYNNEI. CDR3 DNA: TGTGCCAGCAGTGTACAGGGGCGTAATGAAAAACTGTTTTTT. Its protein is CASSVQGRNEKLFF.

This clone showed up many times. J is TRBJ2-3 and V is TRBV6-1, with 7 nucleotides matching TRBD1. Germline V gene sequence: CDR1 MNHNS, CDR2 SASEGT. The CDR3 covers 16 residues. Germline trimming cut 5 bases from V and 4 bases from J; bases unmatched to any gene: 12. The CDR3 here is CASSSPRTGAADTQYF. Here the CDR3 DNA reads TGTGCCAGCAGTTCCCCTCGGACAGGAGCGGCAGATACGCAGTATTTT.